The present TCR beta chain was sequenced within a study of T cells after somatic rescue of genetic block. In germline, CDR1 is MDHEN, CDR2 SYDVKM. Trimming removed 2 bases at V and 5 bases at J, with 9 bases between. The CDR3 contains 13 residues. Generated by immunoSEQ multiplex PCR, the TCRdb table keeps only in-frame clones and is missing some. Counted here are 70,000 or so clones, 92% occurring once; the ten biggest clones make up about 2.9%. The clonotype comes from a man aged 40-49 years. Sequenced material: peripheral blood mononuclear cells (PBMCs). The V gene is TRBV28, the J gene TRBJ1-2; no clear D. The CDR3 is CASSLIVGYGYTF. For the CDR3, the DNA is TGTGCCAGCAGTTTAATTGTGGGTTATGGCTACACCTTC.